This passage covers 22 T cell receptor beta chains from one sample sequenced in a study of blood T cell repertoires in COVID-19. TCRdb's table, derived via immunoSEQ multiplex PCR, lists solely in-frame clones and lacks some. The table has 190,000 or so clones, 70% to 85% seen once. Sample: peripheral blood. The receptors shown here come from a human donor with acute or convalescent COVID-19. The donor label of this sample is uncertain.

At least ten counts were recorded for this clone. The chain couples TRBV21-1 to TRBJ2-7; no check of the table's D call, TRBD1, against the DNA was made. TRBV21-1 is a pseudogene segment. This CDR3 contains 14 residues. CDR3 protein: CASSPQTGGSEQYF. CDR3 DNA sequence: TGTGCCAGCAGCCCTCAGACAGGGGGAAGCGAGCAGTACTTC.

This chain links TRBV3-1 (or the pseudogene TRBV3-2) with TRBJ2-3; D gene uncertain. This CDR3 spans 12 amino acids. From germline, CDR1 is LGHDT and CDR2 YNNKEL (reference sequence). Trimming cost V 4 bases and J 6 bases, with 8 bases left between them. The CDR3 reads CASSPVPDTQYF. The CDR3 DNA reads as TGTGCCAGCAGCCCGGTTCCGGATACGCAGTATTTT.

The chain links TRBV7-2 to TRBJ2-3, with TRBD1 identical over 9 bases. In germline, CDR1 is SGHTA, CDR2 FQGNSA. This CDR3 is built from 14 residues. V was pared by 5 bases and J by 7 bases, with 7 bases of the junction left unmatched. As DNA, the CDR3 is TGTGCCAGCAGCCCGGGACAGGGTGTCTATACGCAGTATTTT. Translating it yields CASSPGQGVYTQYF.

The chain couples TRBV5-1 to TRBJ2-5; 13 nucleotides agree with TRBD2. V shed 4 bases, J shed 2 bases, and the junction held 5 bases outside the gene matches. There are 16 residues in the CDR3. CDR1 and CDR2 (germline): SGHRS, YFSETQ. Here the CDR3 DNA reads TGCGCCAGCAGCGGAGGGACTAGCGGGATTCAAGAGACCCAGTACTTC. Amino acids: CASSGGTSGIQETQYF.

V gene TRBV18 combines with J gene TRBJ1-6; D remains unclear. V was cut by 0 bases and J by 3 bases, with 9 bases left in between. CDR3 length equals 16 residues. Germline CDR1 KGHSH, CDR2 LQKENI. The DNA for the CDR3 is TGTGCCAGCTCACCACCCCAGGCTAACTATAATTCACCCCTCCACTTT. Translating it yields CASSPPQANYNSPLHF.

The chain employs TRBV30 and TRBJ1-1; D is uncertain. CDR1 is GTSNPN and CDR2 is SVGIG in the germline V gene (reference sequence). The CDR3 has 13 residues. The germline V and J ends were trimmed by 7 bases and 0 bases, with 12 bases remaining between them. CDR3 in amino acids: CASRLSMNTEAFF. As DNA, the CDR3 is TGTGCCTCTCGACTGAGTATGAACACTGAAGCTTTCTTT.

The chain employs TRBV18 and TRBJ1-1; TRBD1 matches 7 bases. Germline V lookup: CDR1 KGHSH, CDR2 LQKENI. This CDR3 is built from 15 residues. V was pared by 6 bases and J by 1 base, with 8 bases of the junction left unmatched. CDR3 region: CASSATGAKNTEAFF. The CDR3 nucleotides read TGTGCCAGCTCCGCAACAGGGGCCAAGAACACTGAAGCTTTCTTT.

The V gene is TRBV15, the J gene TRBJ1-1, with 8 bases that match TRBD1. The CDR3 has 16 residues. Germline V gives CDR1 LNHNV, CDR2 YYDKDF (reference sequence). Trimming removed 1 base from V and 6 bases from J; junction bases left unmatched: 10. The CDR3 DNA reads as TGTGCCACCAGCAGAGTTAGGCCAGGGGGCTGGTCTGAAGCTTTCTTT. Its protein product is CATSRVRPGGWSEAFF.

The rearrangement uses TRBV21-1 and TRBJ1-5. TRBV21-1 is classified as a pseudogene. The CDR3 loop spans 15 amino acids. Written as DNA, the CDR3 is TGTGCCAGCAGCCCGAGCCCCTGCGGGAATCAGCCCCAGCATTTT. Translation gives CASSPSPCGNQPQHF.

There are a few counts of this clone. This chain links TRBV14 with TRBJ2-7; TRBD2 aligns across 8 bases. Trimming took 4 bases from V and 0 from J; bases not matched to a gene: 2. The CDR3 sequence is 14 residues long. Germline assignment: CDR1 SGHDN and CDR2 FVKESK. The CDR3 sequence is CASSRSGNSYEQYF. CDR3 in DNA: TGTGCCAGCAGCCGTAGCGGGAACTCCTACGAGCAGTACTTC. Filled out from reference TRBV14 and TRBJ2-7, the complete variable domain reads EAGVTQFPSHSVIEKGQTVTLRCDPISGHDNLYWYRRVMGKEIKFLLHFVKESKQDESGMPNNRFLAERTGGTYSTLKVQPAELEDSGVYFCASSRSGNSYEQYFGPGTRLTVT.

This CDR3 is CASGPDRGSGEKLFF. The CDR3 nucleotides read TGTGCTAGTGGTCCGGACAGGGGGAGCGGTGAAAAACTGTTTTTT. The chain has TRBV12-5 and TRBJ1-4; TRBD1 matches at 10 bases. V lost 5 bases to trimming and J lost 7 bases; unmatched junction nucleotides: 7. CDR3 size: 15 residues. The germline CDR1 and CDR2 sequences are LGHNT and FRNRAP.

The chain has TRBV28 and TRBJ1-6; D is perhaps TRBD1 (5 bases). Germline CDR1 reads MDHEN; CDR2 reads SYDVKM. This CDR3 has 15 amino acids. V gave up 10 bases and J gave up 5 bases, with 18 bases separating them. CDR3 in amino acids: CATKRLGLDNSPLHF. The CDR3 nucleotides are TGTGCCACCAAACGTCTGGGGCTAGATAATTCACCCCTCCACTTT.

The chain links TRBV7-3 to TRBJ2-5; D might be TRBD2 (6 bases). Trimming took 5 bases from V and 1 from J, leaving 14 bases between them. The CDR3 runs 15 residues. In germline, CDR1 is SGHTA, CDR2 FQGTGA. This CDR3 is CASSPKRDSQETQYF. The CDR3 DNA is TGTGCCAGCAGCCCAAAAAGGGACTCCCAAGAGACCCAGTACTTC. Full variable domain (rest looked up from reference TRBV7-3 and TRBJ2-5): GAGVSQTPSNKVTEKGKYVELRCDPISGHTALYWYRQSLGQGPEFLIYFQGTGAADDSGLPNDRFFAVRPEGSVSTLKIQRTERGDSAVYLCASSPKRDSQETQYFGPGTRLLVL.

The V gene is TRBV7-2, the J gene TRBJ1-1; no definite D call. V was trimmed by 3 bases and J by 1 base, leaving 6 bases between them. The CDR3 extends over 13 amino acids. CDR1 and CDR2 from the germline V gene are SGHTA and FQGNSA. CDR3 in DNA: TGTGCCAGCAGCTTCCGGGAGAACACTGAAGCTTTCTTT. Translating gives CASSFRENTEAFF.

V gene TRBV30 combines with J gene TRBJ1-2; 9 bases fit TRBD1. V lost 3 bases to trimming and J lost 7 bases; unmatched junction nucleotides: 3. This CDR3 has 12 amino acids. Germline V gene lookup returns CDR1 GTSNPN and CDR2 SVGIG (reference sequence). The CDR3 bases are TGTGCCTGGAGGGACAGGGGATTTGGCTACACCTTC. Amino acid sequence: CAWRDRGFGYTF.

The chain has TRBV18 and TRBJ2-7; the match to TRBD1 covers 9 bases. J was trimmed by 2 bases and V by 3 bases; bases with no gene match: 2. This CDR3 has 14 residues. Per germline, CDR1 KGHSH and CDR2 LQKENI. The CDR3 DNA reads as TGTGCCAGCTCACCCCGGACAGGGGCCTACGAGCAGTACTTC. The encoded protein is CASSPRTGAYEQYF.

The chain recombines TRBV7-8 with TRBJ2-4; 7 nucleotides align to TRBD1. Germline V lookup: CDR1 SGHVS, CDR2 FQNEAQ. The CDR3 loop spans 16 amino acids. J lost 8 bases, V lost 5 bases, and 15 bases had no gene match. The CDR3 DNA follows: TGTGCCAGCAGCAGTCGCTTCCGGGACAGTGGGGACATTCAGTACTTC. Encoded protein: CASSSRFRDSGDIQYF.

The chain uses TRBV7-9 and TRBJ1-4; D is ambiguous. V was trimmed by 5 bases and J by 5 bases, leaving 15 bases between them. This CDR3 has 15 residues. The germline gives CDR1 SEHNR, CDR2 FQNEAQ (reference sequence). The CDR3 DNA follows: TGTGCCAGCAGCCCTCCAGGTGGATTAAATGAAAAACTGTTTTTT. It translates to CASSPPGGLNEKLFF.

The chain has TRBV7-9 and TRBJ2-1, with 7 bases lining up with TRBD1. Per the germline V gene, CDR1 is SEHNR and CDR2 is FQNEAQ (reference sequence). The CDR3 totals 14 residues. Germline trimming cut 1 base from V and 9 bases from J; bases unmatched to any gene: 6. CDR3 sequence: CASSLGRDSSEQFF. CDR3 bases: TGTGCCAGCAGCTTAGGTAGGGACAGCAGTGAGCAGTTCTTC.

The CDR3 reads CASSSLGANSNGYTF. In nucleotides, the CDR3 is TGTGCCAGCAGTTCCCTCGGTGCAAACTCCAACGGCTACACCTTC. This chain links TRBV27 with TRBJ1-2; no clear D gene. Trimming left V 4 bases short and J 8 bases short, with 20 bases between. The CDR3 loop spans 15 amino acids. Germline V gene data show CDR1 as MNHEY and CDR2 as SMNVEV (reference sequence).

This chain joins TRBV4-3 and TRBJ1-2, with unresolved D. V was pared by 0 bases and J by 1 base, with 9 bases between. This CDR3 is 15 amino acids long. Per the germline V gene, CDR1 is LGHNA and CDR2 is YSLEER. Here the CDR3 reads CASSQDLTNNYGYTF. Written as DNA, the CDR3 is TGCGCCAGCAGCCAAGACCTAACTAATAACTATGGCTACACCTTC.

The V call is TRBV24-1, the J call TRBJ2-3; 11 nucleotides line up with TRBD2. Per the germline V gene, CDR1 is KGHDR and CDR2 is SFDVKD. The V segment lost 4 bases and the J segment 4 bases; nucleotides outside the gene matches: 9. The CDR3 sequence is 17 residues long. The CDR3 loop is CATSEHPLAGGSDTQYF. DNA for the CDR3: TGTGCCACCAGTGAACATCCCCTAGCGGGAGGCTCAGATACGCAGTATTTT.